These 6 T cell receptor beta chains were sequenced from one sample in a study of cytomegalovirus exposure and HLA in healthy donors. PCR employed 60 Vbeta and 13 Jbeta primers. Using immunoSEQ multiplex PCR, the repertoire was profiled, and TCRdb retains in-frame clones only, with some absent. The table has 150,000 to 200,000 clones, around 80% seen once. The sample comprised PBMCs. The receptors derive from a woman in her 30s in good health and CMV-seropositive.

The sample holds a few counts of this clone. J is TRBJ1-2 and V is TRBV4-1; D gene ambiguous. The V end lost 1 base, the J end lost 2 bases, and 11 bases lay between the germline ends. The germline V gene encodes CDR1 MGHRA and CDR2 YSYEKL. The CDR3 runs to 15 residues. The CDR3 region has the DNA TGCGCCAGCAGCCAAGCAGTTAACACCAACTATGGCTACACCTTC. Translated, it gives CASSQAVNTNYGYTF.

In its sample, this clone was seen a few times. V gene TRBV7-2 combines with J gene TRBJ1-6; D is perhaps TRBD1 (6 bases). This CDR3 contains 17 residues. From germline, CDR1 is SGHTA and CDR2 FQGNSA. V lost 2 bases and J lost 2, with 13 bases in between. CDR3 DNA: TGTGCCAGCAGCTTAAGGCCGGGGGGCGCCTATAATTCACCCCTCCACTTT. The encoded protein is CASSLRPGGAYNSPLHF.

V is TRBV10-3 and J is TRBJ2-5; 9 bases line up with TRBD1. CDR1 and CDR2 (germline): ENHRY, SYGVKD. CDR3 length: 15 amino acids. Trimming cost V 5 bases and J 5 bases; bases outside gene matches: 9. The CDR3 reads CAISTSGTGSETQYF. Here the CDR3 DNA reads TGTGCCATCAGTACCAGTGGGACAGGGTCCGAGACCCAGTACTTC.

The CDR3 DNA is TGCAGCGTTGGAGACAGATATAACTATGGCTACACCTTC. This encodes CSVGDRYNYGYTF. This chain links TRBV29-1 with TRBJ1-2; D is possibly TRBD1 (5 bases). The germline V and J ends were trimmed by 4 bases and 1 base, with 10 bases remaining between them. This CDR3 is built from 13 residues. Germline CDR1 SQVTM, CDR2 ANQGSEA.

The chain carries TRBV7-2 and TRBJ2-1, with D perhaps TRBD2 (6 bases). The CDR3 is made up of 13 amino acids. The germline CDR1 and CDR2 sequences are SGHTA and FQGNSA. V was clipped by 4 bases and J by 2 bases, with 6 bases between them. Here the CDR3 reads CASSWRAYNEQFF. For the CDR3, the DNA is TGTGCCAGCAGCTGGAGGGCCTACAATGAGCAGTTCTTC.

The chain employs TRBV7-2 and TRBJ2-7; D is undetermined. Germline CDR1 is SGHTA and CDR2 is FQGNSA. The CDR3 totals 12 residues. V was pared by 7 bases and J by 3 bases, with 10 bases between. The CDR3 nucleotides are TGTGCCAGCACGCGGTCGGGCTACGAGCAGTACTTC. It is translated as CASTRSGYEQYF. The entire variable domain, with the rest obtained from reference TRBV7-2 and TRBJ2-7, is as follows: GAGVSQSPSNKVTEKGKDVELRCDPISGHTALYWYRQSLGQGLEFLIYFQGNSAPDKSGLPSDRFSAERTGGSVSTLTIQRTQQEDSAVYLCASTRSGYEQYFGPGTRLTVT.